In this sample, the clone carrying this TCR beta chain turned up many times. Its antigen remains unknown. Germline values: CDR1 SGHVS, CDR2 FQNEAQ. This CDR3 region has 14 residues. V lost 3 bases and J lost 2, with 11 bases in between. Included hyperthyroidism patients were aged 18 to 65 and newly diagnosed (under 2 months' duration). The diagnosis combined clinical symptoms, thyroxine, TRAb, thyroid ultrasound and orbital computed tomography scans. The source of the sample is a study of Graves' ophthalmopathy and Graves' hyperthyroidism. Overall study findings and caveats: The blood repertoire also included most expanded thyroid clonotypes above 0.001 frequency.

Amplification from RNA transcripts yielded the TCR beta CDR3 regions. The library came from an HTBI-primed first-round RT-PCR and a second-round multiplex PCR. TCRdb passed the multiplex PCR reads through MiXCR, listing each CDR3 protein once. In the table there are 300,000 to 500,000 distinct CDR3 sequences, about 16% of which are singletons. Sequenced input: peripheral blood. The TCR originated in a woman between 18 and 29 years old with stable Graves' hyperthyroidism. The chain combines TRBV7-8 with TRBJ2-7; no reliable D call. CDR3 in amino acids: CASSFPGSTYEQYF. CDR3 nucleotides: TGTGCCAGCAGCTTTCCCGGCAGCACCTACGAGCAGTACTTC. Full variable domain (rest looked up from reference TRBV7-8 and TRBJ2-7): GAGVSQSPRYKVAKRGQDVALRCDPISGHVSLFWYQQALGQGPEFLTYFQNEAQLDKSGLPSDRFFAERPEGSVSTLKIQRTQQEDSAVYLCASSFPGSTYEQYFGPGTRLTVT.